The 12 T cell receptor beta chains given below trace back to one sample, sequenced in a study of blood T cell repertoires in COVID-19. Using immunoSEQ multiplex PCR, the repertoire was profiled, and TCRdb retains in-frame clones only, with some absent. The sample consists of 150,000 to 180,000 clones, approximately 80% of them appearing once. Material for sequencing was peripheral blood. The receptor set was obtained from a woman aged 55-70 years with COVID-19, enrolled during active disease.

The rearrangement links TRBV6-5 to TRBJ1-4; no definite D call. The CDR3 runs to 15 residues. CDR1 and CDR2 from the germline V gene are MNHEY and SVGAGI. Trimming took off 0 bases at V and 1 base at J, with 6 bases between the two ends. The CDR3 protein is CASSYSGRTNEKLFF. The CDR3 DNA reads as TGTGCCAGCAGTTACTCGGGGAGAACTAATGAAAAACTGTTTTTT.

The chain joins TRBV2 to TRBJ1-1, with a possible D match to TRBD1 (6 bases). The germline V gene encodes CDR1 SNHLY and CDR2 FYNNEI. The CDR3 is made up of 13 amino acids. V was trimmed by 5 bases and J by 2 bases, leaving 9 bases between them. CDR3: CASSTGINTEAFF. As DNA, the CDR3 is TGTGCCAGCAGTACAGGGATTAACACTGAAGCTTTCTTT.

Comment on this clone: Its ends do not fully match the called genes, so a read error is possible. The J gene is TRBJ1-2, the V gene TRBV18; tentatively, D is TRBD1 (5 bases). Germline assignment: CDR1 KGHSH and CDR2 LQKENI. This CDR3 has 14 amino acids. Here the CDR3 DNA reads TGTGCCAGCTCACCAGAGACAGCTAACTATGGTTACACCTTC. Translating it yields CASSPETANYGYTF.

This clone has just one count. The chain couples TRBV25-1 to TRBJ1-4; D remains ambiguous. The CDR3 totals 16 residues. Per germline, CDR1 MGHDK and CDR2 SYGVNS. Trimming shortened V by 2 bases and J by 2 bases, and 12 bases separated the two germline ends. The chain's CDR3 is CASSEIGSPTNEKLFF. The CDR3 DNA reads as TGTGCCAGCAGTGAAATAGGGAGTCCCACTAATGAAAAACTGTTTTTT. Full variable domain (rest looked up from reference TRBV25-1 and TRBJ1-4): EADIYQTPRYLVIGTGKKITLECSQTMGHDKMYWYQQDPGMELHLIHYSYGVNSTEKGDLSSESTVSRIRTEHFPLTLESARPSHTSQYLCASSEIGSPTNEKLFFGSGTQLSVL.

This rearrangement joins TRBV9 to TRBJ2-2; 10 nucleotides align to TRBD1. J was trimmed by 5 bases and V by 0 bases; bases with no gene match: 4. The CDR3 runs 16 residues. Per the germline V gene, CDR1 is SGDLS and CDR2 is YYNGEE. The CDR3 spells CASSVEGTGVTGELFF. Here the CDR3 DNA reads TGTGCCAGCAGCGTAGAAGGGACAGGGGTGACCGGGGAGCTGTTTTTT.

J is TRBJ2-5 and V is TRBV30, with TRBD2 identical over 7 bases. V lost 2 bases and J lost 4; bases outside the gene matches: 7. The CDR3 consists of 14 residues. Germline V gives CDR1 GTSNPN, CDR2 SVGIG (reference sequence). The CDR3 DNA follows: TGTGCCTGGAGTCTAGGCCTAGCGGCAGAGACCCAGTACTTC. Its protein product is CAWSLGLAAETQYF.

V usage is TRBV10-3 and J usage is TRBJ2-3, with D tentatively TRBD2 (6 bases). The germline V gene encodes CDR1 ENHRY and CDR2 SYGVKD. Trimming removed 8 bases at V and 5 bases at J, with 11 bases between. This CDR3 is built from 12 residues. In nucleotides, the CDR3 is TGTGCCATCCGGCGGGGAGGAGATACGCAGTATTTT. It encodes CAIRRGGDTQYF.

The chain has TRBV6-2 or TRBV6-3 and TRBJ2-7; 8 bases are a match to TRBD2. CDR1 is MNHEY and CDR2 is SVGEGT in the germline V gene. V shed 5 bases and J 2 bases; nucleotides not matched to a gene: 2. This CDR3 is 13 amino acids long. In nucleotides, the CDR3 is TGTGCCAGCAGTGTAGCGGGAACCTACGAGCAGTACTTC. This codes for CASSVAGTYEQYF.

The chain couples TRBV7-3 to TRBJ1-2; D unresolved. V lost 1 base, J lost 4 bases, and 7 bases lay in between. The CDR3 is 13 amino acids. CDR1 is SGHTA and CDR2 is FQGTGA in the germline V gene. The CDR3 DNA follows: TGTGCCAGCAGCTTAAATTCAGGCTATGGCTACACCTTC. It codes for CASSLNSGYGYTF.

This clone has just one count. The rearrangement joins TRBV12-5 to TRBJ1-5; D may be TRBD1 (5 bases). The length of the CDR3 is 14 residues. Germline V gene lookup returns CDR1 LGHNT and CDR2 FRNRAP. V was clipped by 6 bases and J by 5 bases, with 14 bases between them. The DNA of the CDR3 is TGTGCTAGTGGCCATAACAGGAGAGATCAGCCCCAGCATTTT. Encoded protein: CASGHNRRDQPQHF.

This CDR3 reads CASTKTDGYTF. The CDR3 coding sequence is TGTGCCAGCACCAAGACTGATGGCTACACCTTC. The V gene is TRBV12-3 or TRBV12-4, the J gene TRBJ1-2; D is uncertain. Between the trimmed V and J ends, which lost 7 bases and 6 bases, there was a span of 9 bases. There are 11 residues in the CDR3.

The chain has TRBV7-2 and TRBJ2-3, with TRBD2 identical over 7 bases. The CDR3 has 15 amino acids. Germline CDR1 SGHTA, CDR2 FQGNSA. Trimming cost V 4 bases and J 3 bases; bases outside gene matches: 7. The CDR3 sequence is CASSSPGLTTDTQYF. The CDR3 DNA is TGTGCCAGCAGCTCACCGGGACTAACGACAGATACGCAGTATTTT.